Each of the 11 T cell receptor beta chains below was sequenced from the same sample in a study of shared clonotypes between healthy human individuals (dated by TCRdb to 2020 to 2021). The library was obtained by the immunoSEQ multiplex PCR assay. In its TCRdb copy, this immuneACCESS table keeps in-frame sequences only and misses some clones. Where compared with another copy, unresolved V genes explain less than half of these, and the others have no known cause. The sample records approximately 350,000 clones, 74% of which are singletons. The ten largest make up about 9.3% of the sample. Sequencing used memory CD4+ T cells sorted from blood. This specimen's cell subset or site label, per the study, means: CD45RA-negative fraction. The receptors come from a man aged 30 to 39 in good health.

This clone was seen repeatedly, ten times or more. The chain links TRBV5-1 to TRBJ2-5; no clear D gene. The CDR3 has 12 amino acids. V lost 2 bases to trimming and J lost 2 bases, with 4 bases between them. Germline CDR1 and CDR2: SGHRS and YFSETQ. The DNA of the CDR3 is TGCGCCAGCAGCTTACAACAAGAGACCCAGTACTTC. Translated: CASSLQQETQYF.

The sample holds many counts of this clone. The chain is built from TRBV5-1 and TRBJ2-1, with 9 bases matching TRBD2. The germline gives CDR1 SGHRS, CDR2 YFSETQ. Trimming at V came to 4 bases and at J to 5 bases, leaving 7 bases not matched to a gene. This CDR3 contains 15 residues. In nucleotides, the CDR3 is TGCGCCAGCAGCCTGTTAGCGGGAGTCAACAATGAGCAGTTCTTC. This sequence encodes CASSLLAGVNNEQFF. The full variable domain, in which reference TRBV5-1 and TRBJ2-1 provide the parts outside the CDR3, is KAGVTQTPRYLIKTRGQQVTLSCSPISGHRSVSWYQQTPGQGLQFLFEYFSETQRNKGNFPGRFSGRQFSNSRSEMNVSTLELGDSALYLCASSLLAGVNNEQFFGPGTRLTVL.

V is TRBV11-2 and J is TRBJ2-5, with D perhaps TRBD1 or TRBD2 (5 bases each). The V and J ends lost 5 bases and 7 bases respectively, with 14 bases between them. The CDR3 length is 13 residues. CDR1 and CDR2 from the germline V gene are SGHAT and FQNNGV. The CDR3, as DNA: TGTGCCAGCAGCCCGTTAGGGGCGGGGACCCAGTACTTC. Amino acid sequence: CASSPLGAGTQYF.

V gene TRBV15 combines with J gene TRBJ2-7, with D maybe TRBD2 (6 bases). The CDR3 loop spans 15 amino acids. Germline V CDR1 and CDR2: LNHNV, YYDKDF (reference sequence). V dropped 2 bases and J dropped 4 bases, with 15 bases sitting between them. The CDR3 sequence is CATSRNSGRGYEQYF. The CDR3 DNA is TGTGCCACCAGCAGAAACTCGGGTCGGGGGTACGAGCAGTACTTC.

CDR3 region: CASSTSGLVTYEQYF. The CDR3 nucleotides read TGTGCCAGTAGTACTTCGGGACTAGTCACCTACGAGCAGTACTTC. The chain links TRBV19 to TRBJ2-7; 8 nucleotides agree with TRBD2. The germline gives CDR1 LNHDA, CDR2 SQIVND (reference sequence). Germline trimming cut 4 bases from V and 2 bases from J; bases unmatched to any gene: 7. The CDR3 is 15 residues long.

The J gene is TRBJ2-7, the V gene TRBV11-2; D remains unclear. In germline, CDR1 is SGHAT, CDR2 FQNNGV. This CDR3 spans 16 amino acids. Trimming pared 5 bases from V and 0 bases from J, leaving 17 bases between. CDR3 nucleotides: TGTGCCAGCAGCCCCTGGAGAGCGAAACACTCCTACGAGCAGTACTTC. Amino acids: CASSPWRAKHSYEQYF. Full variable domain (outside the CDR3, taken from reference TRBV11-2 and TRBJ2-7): EAGVAQSPRYKIIEKRQSVAFWCNPISGHATLYWYQQILGQGPKLLIQFQNNGVVDDSQLPKDRFSAERLKGVDSTLKIQPAKLEDSAVYLCASSPWRAKHSYEQYFGPGTRLTVT.

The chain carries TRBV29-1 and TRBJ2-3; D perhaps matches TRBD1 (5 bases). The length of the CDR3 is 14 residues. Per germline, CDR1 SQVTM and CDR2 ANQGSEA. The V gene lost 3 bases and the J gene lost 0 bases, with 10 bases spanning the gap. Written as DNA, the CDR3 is TGCAGCGTTGAGGACAACTTTAGCACAGATACGCAGTATTTT. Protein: CSVEDNFSTDTQYF.

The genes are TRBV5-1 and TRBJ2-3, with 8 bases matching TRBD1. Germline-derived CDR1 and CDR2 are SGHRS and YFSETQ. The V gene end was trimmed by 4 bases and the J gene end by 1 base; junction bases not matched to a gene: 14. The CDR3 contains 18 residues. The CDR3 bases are TGCGCCAGCAGCCCTGAAGAGACAGGGGTTAGTGGCACAGATACGCAGTATTTT. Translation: CASSPEETGVSGTDTQYF.

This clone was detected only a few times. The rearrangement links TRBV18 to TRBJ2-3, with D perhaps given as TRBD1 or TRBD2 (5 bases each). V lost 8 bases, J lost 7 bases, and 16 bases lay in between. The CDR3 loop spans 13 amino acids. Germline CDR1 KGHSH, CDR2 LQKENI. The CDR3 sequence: CASKHRGSNTQYF. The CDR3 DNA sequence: TGTGCCAGCAAGCACCGGGGCTCGAATACGCAGTATTTT.

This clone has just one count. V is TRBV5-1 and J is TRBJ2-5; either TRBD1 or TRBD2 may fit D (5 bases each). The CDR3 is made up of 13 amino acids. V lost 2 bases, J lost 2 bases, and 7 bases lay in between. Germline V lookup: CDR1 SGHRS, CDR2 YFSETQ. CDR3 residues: CASSFGGQETQYF. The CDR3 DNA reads TGCGCCAGCAGCTTTGGGGGACAAGAGACCCAGTACTTC.

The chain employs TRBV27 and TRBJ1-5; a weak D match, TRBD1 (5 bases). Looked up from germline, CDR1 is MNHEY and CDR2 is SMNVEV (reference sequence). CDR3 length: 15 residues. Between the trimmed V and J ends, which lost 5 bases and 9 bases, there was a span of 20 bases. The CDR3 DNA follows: TGTGCCAGCAGTCCCGAGTGGGGGAGCAGGACGCCCCAGCATTTT. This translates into CASSPEWGSRTPQHF.